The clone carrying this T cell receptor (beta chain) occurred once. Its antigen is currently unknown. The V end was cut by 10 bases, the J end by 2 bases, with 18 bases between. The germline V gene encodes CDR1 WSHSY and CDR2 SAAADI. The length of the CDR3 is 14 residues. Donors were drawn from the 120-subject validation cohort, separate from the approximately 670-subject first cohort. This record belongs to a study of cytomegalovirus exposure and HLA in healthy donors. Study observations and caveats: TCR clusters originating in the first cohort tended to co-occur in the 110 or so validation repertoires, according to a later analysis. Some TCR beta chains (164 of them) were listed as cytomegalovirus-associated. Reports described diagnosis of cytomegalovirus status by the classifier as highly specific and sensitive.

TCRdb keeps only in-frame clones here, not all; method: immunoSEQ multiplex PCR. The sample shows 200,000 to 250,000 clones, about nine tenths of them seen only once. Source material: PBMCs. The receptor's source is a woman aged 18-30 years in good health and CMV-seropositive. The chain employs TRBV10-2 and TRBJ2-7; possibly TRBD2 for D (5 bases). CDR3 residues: CATKTRTGTYEQYF. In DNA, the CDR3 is TGCGCCACTAAAACCCGGACTGGTACCTACGAGCAGTACTTC.